This is a list of T cell receptor beta chains from one sample in a study of shared clonotypes between healthy human individuals. Method: immunoSEQ multiplex PCR; TCRdb's copy keeps in-frame clones and lacks some. The top ten clones hold about 0.34% of a sample with about 2.4 million clones, 90% to 95% of them seen once. The specimen sequenced was naive CD4+ T cells from PBMCs. The receptors were sampled from a man between 18 and 35 years old in good health. Some clones in this sample may be carry-over from other donors' samples. The CDR3 runs from the conserved cysteine through the conserved F or W.

j_call | v_call | cdr3_aa
TRBJ1-2 | TRBV19 | CASSGDMGQARGTF
TRBJ1-5 | TRBV30 | CAWSSRQGQPQHF
TRBJ2-4 | TRBV14 | CASSLGRGQNIQYF
TRBJ1-4 | TRBV28 | CASRPDGGNEKLFF
TRBJ2-2 | TRBV5-1 | CASSLGARELFF
TRBJ2-1 | TRBV5-1 | CASSFSTPGTGIGQFF
TRBJ2-1 | TRBV5-1 | CASSLMRGGKKPRSSYNEQFF
TRBJ2-2 | TRBV9 | CASSVGPGGTGELFF
TRBJ2-7 | TRBV6-5 | CASSYVQTGDYEQYF
TRBJ1-2 | TRBV5-4 | CASATQDRNNYGYTF
TRBJ2-1 | TRBV28 | CASSPRGGSYNEQFF
TRBJ2-5 | TRBV7-2 | CASSLVAGGGETQYF
TRBJ2-7 | TRBV5-1 | CASSLSGSPYEQYF
TRBJ1-2 | TRBV5-1 | CASSFTSRGHDYGYTF
TRBJ1-1 | TRBV27 | CASSLSLDTEAFF
TRBJ2-7 | TRBV7-2 | CASSFGTSGTYEQYF
TRBJ2-7 | TRBV29-1 | CSVVTLTSGRQNSYEQYF
TRBJ2-2 | TRBV2 | CASSGGWGFAGELFF
TRBJ1-1 | TRBV5-4 | CASSLGWQENTEAFF
TRBJ2-5 | TRBV20-1 | CSAARQGAGYF
TRBJ1-4 | TRBV28 | CASTSGSGRYWTNEKLFF
TRBJ1-3 | TRBV28 | CATTQGAPSTIYF
TRBJ1-1 | TRBV2 | CASSSLRGNTEAFF
TRBJ1-3 | TRBV11-2 | CASSSGALSHF
TRBJ2-3 | TRBV7-2 | CASSLAGMGTDTQYF
. | TRBV7-9 | CASSLDPGRPSSYEQYF
TRBJ2-7 | TRBV28 | CASIASGHKGSYEQYF
TRBJ2-3 | TRBV2 | CASVPGVSTDTQYF
TRBJ1-4 | TRBV6-5 | CASSSGVNEKLFF
TRBJ2-7 | TRBV9 | CASSARLAGADEQYF
TRBJ2-1 | TRBV7-9 | CASSLARSSYNEQFF
TRBJ1-2 | TRBV11-2 | CASSLGAGRIIDGYTF
TRBJ1-1 | TRBV27 | CASSLKGWNTEAFF
TRBJ2-7 | TRBV6-5 | CASRSPGQASYEQYF
TRBJ2-3 | TRBV28 | CASTSGSTDTQYF